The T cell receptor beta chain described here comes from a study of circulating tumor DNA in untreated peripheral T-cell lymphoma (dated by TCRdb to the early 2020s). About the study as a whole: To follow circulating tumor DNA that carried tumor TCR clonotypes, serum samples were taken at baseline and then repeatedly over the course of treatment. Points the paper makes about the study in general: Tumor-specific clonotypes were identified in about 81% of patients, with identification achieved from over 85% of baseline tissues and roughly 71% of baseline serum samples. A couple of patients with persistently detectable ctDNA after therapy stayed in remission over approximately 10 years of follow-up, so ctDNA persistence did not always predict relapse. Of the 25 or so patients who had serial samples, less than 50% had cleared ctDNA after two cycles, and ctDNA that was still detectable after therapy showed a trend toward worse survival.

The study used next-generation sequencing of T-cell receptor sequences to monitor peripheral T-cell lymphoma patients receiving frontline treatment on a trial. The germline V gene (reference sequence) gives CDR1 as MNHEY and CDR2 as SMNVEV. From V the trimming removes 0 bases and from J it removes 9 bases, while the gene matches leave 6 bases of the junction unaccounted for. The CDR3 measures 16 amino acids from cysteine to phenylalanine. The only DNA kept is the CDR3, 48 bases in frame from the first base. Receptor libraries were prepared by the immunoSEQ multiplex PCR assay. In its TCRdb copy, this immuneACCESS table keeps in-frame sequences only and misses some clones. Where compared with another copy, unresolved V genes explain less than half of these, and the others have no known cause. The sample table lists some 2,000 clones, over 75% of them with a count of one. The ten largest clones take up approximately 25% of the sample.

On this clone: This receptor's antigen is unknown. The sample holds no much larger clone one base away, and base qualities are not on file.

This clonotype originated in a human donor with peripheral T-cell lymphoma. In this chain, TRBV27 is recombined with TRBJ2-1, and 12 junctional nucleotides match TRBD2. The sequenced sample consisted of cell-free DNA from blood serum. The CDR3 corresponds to CASSLSLAGGPLEQFF. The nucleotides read TGTGCCAGCAGTTTATCCCTAGCGGGAGGGCCCCTTGAGCAGTTCTTC.